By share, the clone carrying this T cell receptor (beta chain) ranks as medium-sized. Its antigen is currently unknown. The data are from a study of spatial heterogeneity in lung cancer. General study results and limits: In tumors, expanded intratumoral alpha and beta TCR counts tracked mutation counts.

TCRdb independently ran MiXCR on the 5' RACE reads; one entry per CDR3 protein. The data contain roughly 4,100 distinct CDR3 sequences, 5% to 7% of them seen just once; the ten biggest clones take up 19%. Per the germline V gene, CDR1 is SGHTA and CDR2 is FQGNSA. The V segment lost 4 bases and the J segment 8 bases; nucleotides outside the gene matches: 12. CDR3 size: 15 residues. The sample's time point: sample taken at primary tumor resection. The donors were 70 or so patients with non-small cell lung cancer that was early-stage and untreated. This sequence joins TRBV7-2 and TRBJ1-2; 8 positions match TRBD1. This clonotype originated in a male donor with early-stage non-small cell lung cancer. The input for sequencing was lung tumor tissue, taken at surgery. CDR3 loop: CASSSSGQGMRGYTF. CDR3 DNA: TGTGCCAGCAGCTCGAGCGGACAGGGAATGCGCGGCTACACCTTC. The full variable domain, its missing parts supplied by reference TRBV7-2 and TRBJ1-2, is GAGVSQSPSNKVTEKGKDVELRCDPISGHTALYWYRQSLGQGLEFLIYFQGNSAPDKSGLPSDRFSAERTGGSVSTLTIQRTQQEDSAVYLCASSSSGQGMRGYTFGSGTRLTVV.